This T cell receptor (beta chain) emerged from a study of blood T cells in healthy people across ages. The authors ran a second PCR of about 7 to 11 cycles using a sample-barcoded 5' primer and a J-beta primer mix. A tag from a template-switch adaptor with 12 random nucleotides marked each cDNA molecule. TCRdb independently ran MiXCR on the 5' RACE reads; one entry per CDR3 protein. The table includes under 700,000 distinct CDR3 sequences, around 24% detected once. Germline CDR1 SGHTA, CDR2 FQGNSA. Trimming cost V 2 bases and J 6 bases; bases outside gene matches: 4. CDR3 length: 14 amino acids. The data were also submitted as part of a second study, on T cells of mothers and their children.

Material: blood. This TCR derives from a boy aged 5-17 years in good health. The chain combines TRBV7-2 with TRBJ2-7, with 10 bases aligning to TRBD2. CDR3 in DNA: TGTGCCAGCAGCTTACTAGCGGGAGTTAGCGAGCAGTACTTC. Amino acid sequence: CASSLLAGVSEQYF.